This T cell receptor beta chain was observed in a study of T cells after yellow fever vaccination. In its sample, this clonotype was seen a few times. The antigen remains unidentified. TCRdb ran MiXCR on the 5' RACE reads and lists one entry per CDR3 protein. The top ten clones hold about 15% of a sample with 610,000 or so distinct CDR3 sequences, 12% of them seen once. Broader study findings: The booster saw the reappearance of most primary-vaccination clones (about 95% CD4, 88% CD8). The secondary response was weaker, and its peak arrived faster, on day 5 versus 15. The study noted that FACS-sorted repertoires could contain abundant clonotypes contaminating from the bulk population.

This TCR was recovered from a man aged 30 to 39 who received the YFV17D yellow fever vaccine. Sequencing was performed on PBMCs, taken on the day of the yellow fever booster vaccination.

The CDR3 spells CASSQSGTFYNEQFF. The DNA of the CDR3 is TGTGCCAGCAGCCAATCCGGGACCTTCTACAATGAGCAGTTCTTC. This sequence joins TRBV3-1 and TRBJ2-1; TRBD1 or TRBD2 may be the D gene (5 bases each). This CDR3 contains 15 residues. V lost 2 bases and J 3 bases, leaving 11 bases between the germline ends. The V gene's germline CDR1 is LGHDT and CDR2 YNNKEL (reference sequence).